The clone carrying this T cell receptor beta chain was picked up many times. The time point denotes: longitudinal time-point 2. The source of the sample is a study of neurological immune-mediated disorders. MiXCR was run by TCRdb on the 5' RACE reads, yielding one entry per CDR3 protein. The sample yields tens of thousands of distinct CDR3 sequences, approximately 13% seen once. V shed 5 bases and J 1 base; nucleotides not matched to a gene: 7. Germline V gene data show CDR1 as SGHAT and CDR2 as FQNNGV. CDR3 length: 15 residues. The sequenced material came from PBMCs. This TCR was recovered from a woman aged 35 to 49 in good health. This chain links TRBV11-2 with TRBJ1-1; 7 nucleotides align to TRBD1. CDR3: CASSSNRGWNTEAFF. The CDR3 nucleotides read TGTGCCAGCAGCAGCAACAGGGGCTGGAACACTGAAGCTTTCTTT.